The present T cell receptor (beta chain) was sequenced within a study of shared clonotypes between healthy human individuals. Study-wide results and limits: All-four-donor shared clonotypes had higher generation probabilities than non-shared clonotypes did.

A deep-level run was used for the assay. Only in-frame clones appear in the TCRdb table, and some are missing; sequencing was by immunoSEQ multiplex PCR. The sample shows about 2 million clones, about 95% of them seen only once. The CDR3 covers 14 residues. CDR1 and CDR2 (germline): LNHDA, SQIVND (reference sequence). V was cut by 9 bases and J by 0 bases, with 14 bases left in between. In this sample, this clone turned up a few times. Its antigen is not known. Sequencing input: naive CD4+ T cells sorted from blood. This sample's subset: CD45RA+ positively selected. The origin of this receptor is a man younger than 35 in good health. The chain uses TRBV19 and TRBJ1-2, with a tentative D call TRBD1 (6 bases). The CDR3 region has the DNA TGTGCCAGCGGGACACCCGGAACTAACTATGGCTACACCTTC. Its translation: CASGTPGTNYGYTF.